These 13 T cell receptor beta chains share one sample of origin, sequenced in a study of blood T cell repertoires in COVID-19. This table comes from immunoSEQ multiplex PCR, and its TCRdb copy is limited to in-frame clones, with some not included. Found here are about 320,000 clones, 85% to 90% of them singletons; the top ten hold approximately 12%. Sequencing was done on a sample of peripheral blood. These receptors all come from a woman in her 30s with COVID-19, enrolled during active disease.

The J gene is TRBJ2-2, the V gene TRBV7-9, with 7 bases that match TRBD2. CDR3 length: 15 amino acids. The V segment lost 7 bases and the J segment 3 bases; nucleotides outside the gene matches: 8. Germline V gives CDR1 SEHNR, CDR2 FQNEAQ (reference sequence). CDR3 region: CASTPGTTYTGELFF. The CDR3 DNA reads TGTGCCAGCACCCCTGGGACTACTTACACCGGGGAGCTGTTTTTT. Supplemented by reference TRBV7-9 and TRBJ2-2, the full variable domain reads DTGVSQNPRHKITKRGQNVTFRCDPISEHNRLYWYRQTLGQGPEFLTYFQNEAQLEKSRLLSDRFSAERPKGSFSTLEIQRTEQGDSAMYLCASTPGTTYTGELFFGEGSRLTVL.

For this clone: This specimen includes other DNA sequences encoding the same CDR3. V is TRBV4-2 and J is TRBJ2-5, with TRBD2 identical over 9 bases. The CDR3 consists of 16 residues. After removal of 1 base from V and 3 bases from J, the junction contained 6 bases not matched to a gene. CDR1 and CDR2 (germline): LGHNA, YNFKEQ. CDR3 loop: CASSQVSGGEEETQYF. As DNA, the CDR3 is TGTGCCAGCAGCCAAGTTAGCGGGGGAGAAGAAGAGACCCAGTACTTC.

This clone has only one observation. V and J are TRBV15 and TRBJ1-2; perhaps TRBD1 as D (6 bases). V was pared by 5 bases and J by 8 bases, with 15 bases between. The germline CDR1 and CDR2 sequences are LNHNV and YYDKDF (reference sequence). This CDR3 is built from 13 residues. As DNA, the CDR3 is TGTGCCACCAGCGTAAGGGGGTCATGGGGCTACACCTTC. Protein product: CATSVRGSWGYTF.

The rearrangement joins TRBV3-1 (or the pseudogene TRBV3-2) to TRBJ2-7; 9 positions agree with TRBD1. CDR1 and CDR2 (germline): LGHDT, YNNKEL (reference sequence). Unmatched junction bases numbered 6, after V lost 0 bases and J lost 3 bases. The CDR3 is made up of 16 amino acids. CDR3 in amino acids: CASSQDRGTGLYEQYF. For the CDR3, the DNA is TGTGCCAGCAGCCAAGATAGGGGGACAGGGCTCTACGAGCAGTACTTC.

CDR3 amino acids: CASGSSKTTSTGELFF. The CDR3 bases are TGTGCTAGTGGTTCCTCTAAGACAACTAGCACCGGGGAGCTGTTTTTT. V usage is TRBV12-5 and J usage is TRBJ2-2, with a weak D call TRBD2 (5 bases). The V gene's germline CDR1 is LGHNT and CDR2 FRNRAP. CDR3 length: 16 amino acids. V lost 4 bases and J lost 4, with 16 bases in between. Supplemented by reference TRBV12-5 and TRBJ2-2, the full variable domain reads DARVTQTPRHKVTEMGQEVTMRCQPILGHNTVFWYRQTMMQGLELLAYFRNRAPLDDSGMPKDRFSAEMPDATLATLKIQPSEPRDSAVYFCASGSSKTTSTGELFFGEGSRLTVL.

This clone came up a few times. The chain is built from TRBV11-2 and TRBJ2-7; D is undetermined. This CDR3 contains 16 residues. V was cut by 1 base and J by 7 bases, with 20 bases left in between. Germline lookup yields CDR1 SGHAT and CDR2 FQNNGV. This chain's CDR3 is CASSLAGALAPLEQYF. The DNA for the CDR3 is TGTGCCAGCAGCTTAGCGGGTGCGTTAGCTCCCTTGGAGCAGTACTTC.

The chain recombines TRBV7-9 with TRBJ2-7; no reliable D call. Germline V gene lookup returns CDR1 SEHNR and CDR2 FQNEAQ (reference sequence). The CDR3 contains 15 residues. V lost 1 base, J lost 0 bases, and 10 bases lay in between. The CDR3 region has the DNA TGTGCCAGCAGCTTAGGAGGTAATTACTCCTACGAGCAGTACTTC. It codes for CASSLGGNYSYEQYF.

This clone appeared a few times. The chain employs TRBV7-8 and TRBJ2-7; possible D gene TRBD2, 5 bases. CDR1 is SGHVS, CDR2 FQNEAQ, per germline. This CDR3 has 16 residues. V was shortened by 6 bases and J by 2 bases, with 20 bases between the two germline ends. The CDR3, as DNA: TGTGCCAGCAGTCCTTTCCCAGGACCCGGGGCCTACGAGCAGTACTTC. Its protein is CASSPFPGPGAYEQYF. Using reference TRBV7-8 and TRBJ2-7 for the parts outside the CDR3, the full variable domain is GAGVSQSPRYKVAKRGQDVALRCDPISGHVSLFWYQQALGQGPEFLTYFQNEAQLDKSGLPSDRFFAERPEGSVSTLKIQRTQQEDSAVYLCASSPFPGPGAYEQYFGPGTRLTVT.

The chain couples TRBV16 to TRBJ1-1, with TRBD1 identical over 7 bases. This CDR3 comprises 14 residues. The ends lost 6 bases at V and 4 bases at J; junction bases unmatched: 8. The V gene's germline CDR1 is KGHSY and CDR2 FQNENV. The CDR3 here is CASSYTEGATEAFF. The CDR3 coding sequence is TGTGCCAGCAGTTATACCGAGGGGGCCACTGAAGCTTTCTTT. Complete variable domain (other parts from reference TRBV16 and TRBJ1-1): GEEVAQTPKHLVRGEGQKAKLYCAPIKGHSYVFWYQQVLKNEFKFLISFQNENVFDETGMPKERFSAKCLPNSPCSLEIQATKLEDSAVYFCASSYTEGATEAFFGQGTRLTVV.

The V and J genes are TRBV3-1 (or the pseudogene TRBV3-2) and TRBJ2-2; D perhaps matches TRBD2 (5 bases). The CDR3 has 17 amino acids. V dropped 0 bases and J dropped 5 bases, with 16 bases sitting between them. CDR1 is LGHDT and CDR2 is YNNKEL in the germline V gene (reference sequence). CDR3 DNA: TGTGCCAGCAGCCAAGAAATTGGCGCGGGTCGAACCGGGGAGCTGTTTTTT. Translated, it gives CASSQEIGAGRTGELFF.

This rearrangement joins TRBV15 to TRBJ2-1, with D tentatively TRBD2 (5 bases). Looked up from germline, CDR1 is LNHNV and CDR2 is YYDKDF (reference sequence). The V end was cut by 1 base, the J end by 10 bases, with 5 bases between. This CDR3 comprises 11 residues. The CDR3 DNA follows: TGTGCCACCAGCAGAGGAGGGGAGCAGTTCTTC. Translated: CATSRGGEQFF. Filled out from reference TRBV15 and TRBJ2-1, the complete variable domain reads DAMVIQNPRYQVTQFGKPVTLSCSQTLNHNVMYWYQQKSSQAPKLLFHYYDKDFNNEADTPDNFQSRRPNTSFCFLDIRSPGLGDTAMYLCATSRGGEQFFGPGTRLTVL.

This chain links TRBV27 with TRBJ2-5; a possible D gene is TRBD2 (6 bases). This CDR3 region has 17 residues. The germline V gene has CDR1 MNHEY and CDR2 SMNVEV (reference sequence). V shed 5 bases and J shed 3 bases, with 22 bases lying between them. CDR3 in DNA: TGTGCCAGCAGTCCCGGTGAACTAGCCGGCTTGAAAGAGACCCAGTACTTC. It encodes CASSPGELAGLKETQYF.

The DNA of the CDR3 is TGTGCCAGCAGCTTGGCAGGTCCCTATGGCTACACCTTC. Its protein product is CASSLAGPYGYTF. This chain links TRBV5-4 with TRBJ1-2, with unresolved D. Germline assignment: CDR1 SGHNT and CDR2 YYREEE (reference sequence). Trimming removed 0 bases from V and 4 bases from J, with 7 bases in between. The length of the CDR3 is 13 residues.